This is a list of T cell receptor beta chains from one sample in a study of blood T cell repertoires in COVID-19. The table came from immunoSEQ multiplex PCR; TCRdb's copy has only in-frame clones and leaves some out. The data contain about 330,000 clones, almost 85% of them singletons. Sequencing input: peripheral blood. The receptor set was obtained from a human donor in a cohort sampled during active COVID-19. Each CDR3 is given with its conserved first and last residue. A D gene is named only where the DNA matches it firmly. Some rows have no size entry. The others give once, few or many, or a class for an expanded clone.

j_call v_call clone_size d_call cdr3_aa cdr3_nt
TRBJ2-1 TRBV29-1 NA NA CSVGWRGLDNEQFF TGCAGCGTTGGATGGCGGGGGCTAGACAATGAGCAGTTCTTC
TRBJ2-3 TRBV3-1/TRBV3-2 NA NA CASSQETRSSTDTQYF TGTGCCAGCAGCCAAGAGACGCGGTCTAGCACAGATACGCAGTATTTT
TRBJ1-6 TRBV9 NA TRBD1 CASSAWTGGNSPLHF TGTGCCAGCAGCGCCTGGACAGGGGGAAATTCACCCCTCCACTTT
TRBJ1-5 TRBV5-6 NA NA CASIKQASNQPQHF TGTGCCAGCATCAAACAGGCAAGCAATCAGCCCCAGCATTTT
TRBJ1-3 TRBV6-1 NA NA CASSEGKSSGNTIYF TGTGCCAGCAGTGAAGGAAAGAGCTCTGGAAACACCATATATTTT
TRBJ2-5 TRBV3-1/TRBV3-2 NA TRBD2 CASGNLGAGGTQETQYF TGTGCCAGCGGTAATCTCGGAGCGGGGGGAACGCAAGAGACCCAGTACTTC
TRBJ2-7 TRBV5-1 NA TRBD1 CASSPGQMLYEQYF TGCGCCAGCAGCCCGGGACAGATGCTCTACGAGCAGTACTTC
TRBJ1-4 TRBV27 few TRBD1 CASRSRDRDEKLFF TGTGCCAGCAGGTCCCGGGACAGGGACGAAAAACTGTTTTTT
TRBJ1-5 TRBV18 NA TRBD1 CASSPGTGNQPQHF TGTGCCAGCTCGCCTGGGACAGGGAATCAGCCCCAGCATTTT
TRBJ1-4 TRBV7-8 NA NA CASSLGRLNEKLFF TGTGCCAGCAGCTTAGGGCGGCTCAATGAAAAACTGTTTTTT
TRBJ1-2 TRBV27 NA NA CASSLRQNYGYTF TGTGCCAGCAGTTTAAGACAAAACTATGGCTACACCTTC
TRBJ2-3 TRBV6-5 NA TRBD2 CASSYLGLARDTQYF TGTGCCAGCAGTTATTTGGGACTAGCGAGAGATACGCAGTATTTT
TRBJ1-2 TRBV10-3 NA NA CAIWDYGGANYGYTF TGTGCCATCTGGGACTACGGGGGAGCTAACTATGGCTACACCTTC
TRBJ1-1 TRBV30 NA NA CAWGLTNTEAFF TGTGCCTGGGGGCTAACGAACACTGAAGCTTTCTTT
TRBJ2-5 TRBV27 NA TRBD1 CASSLIGGRETQYF TGTGCCAGCAGTTTAATAGGGGGCAGGGAGACCCAGTACTTC
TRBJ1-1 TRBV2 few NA CASSDPGGWAFF TGTGCCAGCAGTGATCCCGGGGGATGGGCTTTCTTT
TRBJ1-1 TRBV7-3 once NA CASSPQGGTEAFF TGTGCCAGCAGCCCCCAGGGAGGCACTGAAGCTTTCTTT
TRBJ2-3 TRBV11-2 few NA CASSLAAGGTDTQYF TGTGCCAGCAGCTTAGCGGCAGGGGGCACAGATACGCAGTATTTT
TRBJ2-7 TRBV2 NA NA CASTWEAVTSYEQYF TGTGCCAGCACGTGGGAGGCAGTCACCTCCTACGAGCAGTACTTC
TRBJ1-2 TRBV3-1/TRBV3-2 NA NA CASNTGNYGYTF TGTGCCAGCAACACAGGAAACTATGGCTACACCTTC
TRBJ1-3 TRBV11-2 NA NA CASSSVAFSGNTIYF TGTGCCAGCAGCTCAGTAGCATTCTCTGGAAACACCATATATTTT
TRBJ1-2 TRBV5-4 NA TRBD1 CASSLVTGPANYGYTF TGTGCCAGCAGCTTGGTGACAGGGCCAGCTAACTATGGCTACACCTTC
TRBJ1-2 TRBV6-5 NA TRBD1 CASSYDREINYGYTF TGTGCCAGCAGTTACGACAGGGAAATTAACTATGGCTACACCTTC
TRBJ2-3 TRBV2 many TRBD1 CASSPLPDREPDTQYF TGTGCCAGCAGTCCTCTCCCGGACAGGGAGCCAGATACGCAGTATTTT
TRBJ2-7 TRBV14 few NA CASQWSSYEQYF TGTGCCAGCCAGTGGAGCTCCTACGAGCAGTACTTC
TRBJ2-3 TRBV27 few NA CASSLLSGTDTQYF TGTGCCAGCAGTTTACTTTCCGGCACAGATACGCAGTATTTT
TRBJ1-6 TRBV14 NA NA CASSQAFPGVPLHF TGTGCCAGCAGCCAAGCGTTCCCGGGAGTACCCCTCCACTTT
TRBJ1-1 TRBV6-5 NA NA CASRGNTNTEAFF TGTGCCAGCCGGGGAAACACGAACACTGAAGCTTTCTTT
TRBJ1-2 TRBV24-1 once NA CATSDSRGYTF TGTGCCACCAGTGATTCCAGGGGCTACACCTTC
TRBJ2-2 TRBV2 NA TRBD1 CASSVDRVNTGELFF TGTGCCAGCAGTGTGGACAGGGTGAACACCGGGGAGCTGTTTTTT
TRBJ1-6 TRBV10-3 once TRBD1 CAIRGQGSSPLHF TGTGCCATCAGGGGACAGGGGAGTTCACCCCTCCACTTT
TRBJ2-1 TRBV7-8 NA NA CASTWGDYNEQFF TGTGCCAGCACGTGGGGAGACTACAATGAGCAGTTCTTC
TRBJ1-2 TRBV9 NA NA CASSQYLGEGVLGYTF TGTGCCAGCAGCCAGTATTTAGGGGAGGGCGTGCTGGGCTACACCTTC
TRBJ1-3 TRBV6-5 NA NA CASSAGRAGNTIYF TGTGCCAGCAGCGCCGGGCGGGCCGGAAACACCATATATTTT
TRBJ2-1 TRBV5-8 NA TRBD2 CASSLGQTSGNEQFF TGTGCCAGCAGCTTGGGACAGACTAGCGGCAATGAGCAGTTCTTC
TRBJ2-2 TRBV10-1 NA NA CASSEWTTNTGELFF TGCGCCAGCAGTGAGTGGACAACGAACACCGGGGAGCTGTTTTTT
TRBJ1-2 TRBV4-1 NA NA CASSQESGRFYGYTF TGCGCCAGCAGCCAAGAGAGCGGAAGGTTCTATGGCTACACCTTC
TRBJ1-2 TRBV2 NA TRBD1 CASSLTGVGYTF TGTGCCAGCAGTTTGACAGGGGTAGGCTACACCTTC
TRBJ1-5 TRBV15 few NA CATSRDRTAYSNQPQHF TGTGCCACCAGCAGAGATCGGACAGCTTATAGCAATCAGCCCCAGCATTTT
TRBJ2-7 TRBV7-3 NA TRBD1 CASSLHPGQGGEQYF TGTGCCAGCAGCTTACACCCGGGACAGGGAGGGGAGCAGTACTTC
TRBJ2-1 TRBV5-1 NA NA CASSWSLSSYNEQFF TGCGCCAGCAGCTGGAGCCTGAGCTCCTACAATGAGCAGTTCTTC
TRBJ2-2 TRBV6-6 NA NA CASSPKTGELFF TGTGCCAGCAGTCCTAAAACCGGGGAGCTGTTTTTT
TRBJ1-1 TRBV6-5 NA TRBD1 CASSSLRGLEAFF TGTGCCAGCAGTTCCCTCAGGGGGCTTGAAGCTTTCTTT
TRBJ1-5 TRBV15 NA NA CATSRDRQPQHF TGTGCCACCAGCAGAGATCGGCAGCCCCAGCATTTT
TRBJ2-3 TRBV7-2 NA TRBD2 CASNLGGLAAADTQYF TGTGCCAGCAACTTAGGAGGACTAGCCGCGGCAGATACGCAGTATTTT
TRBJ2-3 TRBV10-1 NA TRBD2 CASSELSASGGDTQYF TGCGCCAGCAGTGAGTTATCGGCTAGCGGGGGCGATACGCAGTATTTT
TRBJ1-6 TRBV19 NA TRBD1 CASSIDRGNSPLHF TGTGCCAGTAGTATCGACAGGGGGAATTCACCCCTCCACTTT
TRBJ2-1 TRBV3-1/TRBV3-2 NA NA CASSPAGGQKYNEQFF TGTGCCAGCAGCCCGGCGGGGGGACAGAAATACAATGAGCAGTTCTTC
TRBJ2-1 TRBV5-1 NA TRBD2 CASSQRLAGDLANEQFF TGCGCCAGCAGCCAAAGACTAGCGGGGGACCTCGCCAATGAGCAGTTCTTC
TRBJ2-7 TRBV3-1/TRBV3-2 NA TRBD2 CASSPRAGGEQYF TGTGCCAGCAGCCCCAGAGCGGGGGGGGAGCAGTACTTC
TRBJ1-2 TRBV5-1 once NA CASSLSQGAGYTF TGCGCCAGCAGCTTGTCGCAGGGTGCGGGCTACACCTTC
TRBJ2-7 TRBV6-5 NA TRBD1 CASSFGTESYEQYF TGTGCCAGCAGCTTCGGGACAGAGTCTTACGAGCAGTACTTC
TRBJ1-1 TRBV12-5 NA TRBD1 CASGFEAQQGAKGTEAFF TGTGCTAGTGGTTTCGAAGCCCAACAGGGGGCAAAGGGCACTGAAGCTTTCTTT